This TCR beta chain was retrieved from a study of blood T cell repertoires in COVID-19. Recruitment covered about 25 US areas and drew participants whose ages spanned roughly 18 to 95 years. Recovered status applied to Cohort 3 donors who had two consecutive negative PCRs. It also applied to those with clearance or with symptom resolution. In the original processing: Counts of nucleated cells, estimated from reference gene primer amplification, were obtained. Produced via immunoSEQ multiplex PCR; TCRdb's table is partial and in-frame only. The V and J calls and the clone size are those of that table, but D and trimming were determined from the DNA. This table has roughly 290,000 clones, 87% appearing once. Sequencing was done on a sample of PBMCs or T cells enriched from blood (not recorded which). The receptor's source is a woman between 40 and 55 years old who had recovered from COVID-19.

The CDR3 spells CASSQVMYNEQFF. The CDR3 bases are TGTGCCAGCAGCCAAGTAATGTACAATGAGCAGTTCTTC. V is TRBV14 and J is TRBJ2-1; D remains unclear. V was clipped by 1 base and J by 4 bases, with 5 bases between them. The germline V gene has CDR1 SGHDN and CDR2 FVKESK. The length of the CDR3 is 13 residues.